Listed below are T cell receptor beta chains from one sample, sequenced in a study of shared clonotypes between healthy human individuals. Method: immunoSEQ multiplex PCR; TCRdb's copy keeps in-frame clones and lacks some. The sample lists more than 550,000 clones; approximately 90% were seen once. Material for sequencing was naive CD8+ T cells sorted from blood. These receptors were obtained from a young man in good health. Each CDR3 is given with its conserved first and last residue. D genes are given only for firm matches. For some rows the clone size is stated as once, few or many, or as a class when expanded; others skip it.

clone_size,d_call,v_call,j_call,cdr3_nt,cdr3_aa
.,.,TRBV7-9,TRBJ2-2,TGTGCCAGCAGCTTAGCGCGCGTTCAATACACCGGGGAGCTGTTTTTT,CASSLARVQYTGELFF
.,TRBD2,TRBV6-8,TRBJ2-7,TGTGCCAGCCCTGGGCGGGAGGCCTACGAGCAGTACTTC,CASPGREAYEQYF
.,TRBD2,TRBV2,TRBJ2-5,TGTGCCAGGGGAGGGCGGGAGACCCAGTACTTC,CARGGRETQYF
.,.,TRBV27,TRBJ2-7,TGTGCCAGCAGCCTCGGGGATCGCAGGGAACTGGGCTCCTACGAGCAGTACTTC,CASSLGDRRELGSYEQYF
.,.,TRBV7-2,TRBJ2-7,TGTGCCAGCAGCTTAGTATCGGTATCCTACGAGCAGTACTTC,CASSLVSVSYEQYF
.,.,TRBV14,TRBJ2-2,TGTGCCAGCAGTCCTCCGGCCGGGGAGCTGTTTTTT,CASSPPAGELFF
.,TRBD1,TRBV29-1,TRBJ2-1,TGCAGCGTTGAAGTCGAGGAGACAGGGGCCTACAATGAGCAGTTCTTC,CSVEVEETGAYNEQFF
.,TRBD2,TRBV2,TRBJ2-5,TGTGCCAGCAGGAAGGGACTAGCGGGAGTTGAGACCCAGTACTTC,CASRKGLAGVETQYF
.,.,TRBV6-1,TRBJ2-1,TGTGCCAGCAGCCAAGGGGGGAATGAGCAGTTCTTC,CASSQGGNEQFF
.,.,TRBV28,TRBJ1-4,TGTGCCAGCAGCCCCTGGGAGCCTGACAATGAAAAACTGTTTTTT,CASSPWEPDNEKLFF
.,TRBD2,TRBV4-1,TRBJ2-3,TGCGCCAGCAGCCAGATAGCGGGTAGGACGCAGTATTTT,CASSQIAGRTQYF
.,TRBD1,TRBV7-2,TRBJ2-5,TGTGCCAGCAGCTCAACAGGGGTCGGGGAGACCCAGTACTTC,CASSSTGVGETQYF
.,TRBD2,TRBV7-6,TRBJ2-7,TGTGCCAGCAGCTCCCCCGGGACTAACCACCCTGGCGAGCAGTACTTC,CASSSPGTNHPGEQYF
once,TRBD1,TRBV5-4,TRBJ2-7,TGTGCCAGCAGCCGGGACAGGGGGGACTACGAGCAGTACTTC,CASSRDRGDYEQYF
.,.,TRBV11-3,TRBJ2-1,TGTGCCAGCAGCTTAGAGGACCATTCCTACAATGAGCAGTTCTTC,CASSLEDHSYNEQFF
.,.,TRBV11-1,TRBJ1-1,TGTGCCAGCAGCTTTCGGACAGAGAACACTGAAGCTTTCTTT,CASSFRTENTEAFF
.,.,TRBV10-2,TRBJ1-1,TGCGCCACCGTCGACAGACTGAACACTGAAGCTTTCTTT,CATVDRLNTEAFF
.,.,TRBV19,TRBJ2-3,TGTGCCAGTAGTATTACCGGGATAGGGACAGATACGCAGTATTTT,CASSITGIGTDTQYF
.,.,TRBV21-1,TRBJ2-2,TGTGCCAGCAGCACCTGGACTAGCGGGAGGGCCGGGGAGCTGTTTTTT,CASSTWTSGRAGELFF
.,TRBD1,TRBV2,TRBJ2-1,TGTGCCGGGTCGGGACAGGGCCACAATGAGCAGTTCTTC,CAGSGQGHNEQFF
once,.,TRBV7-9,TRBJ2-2,TGTGCCAGCAGCTTATCGTCCGGGGAGCTGTTTTTT,CASSLSSGELFF
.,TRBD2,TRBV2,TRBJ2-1,TGTGCCAGCAGTGTGAGTAGCGGGAGGGATAAGCATGAGCAGTTCTTC,CASSVSSGRDKHEQFF
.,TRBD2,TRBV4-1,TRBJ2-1,TGCGCCAGCAGCCTAGAACTAGCGGGAGGTCTCTATGAGCAGTTCTTC,CASSLELAGGLYEQFF